The 26 T cell receptor beta chains given below trace back to one sample, sequenced in a study of T cell repertoires in aging, cancer and after chemotherapy. Amplification of TCR beta used genomic DNA extracted from peripheral blood. Multiplex touch-down PCR with TRB-A/B primers amplified rearranged V-D-J TRB sequences. TCRdb re-analysed the multiplex PCR reads in MiXCR, keeping a single row per CDR3 protein. The sample has about 13,000 distinct CDR3 sequences, roughly 36% seen once; the top ten hold about 6.9%. The sequenced material came from blood. These receptors were taken from a human donor in good health. The donor label of this sample is uncertain.

This sequence joins TRBV27 and TRBJ2-7, with D maybe TRBD1 (6 bases). CDR1 and CDR2 (germline): MNHEY, SMNVEV (reference sequence). This CDR3 is 13 amino acids long. The V gene lost 6 bases and the J gene lost 6 bases, with 15 bases spanning the gap. CDR3 in DNA: TGTGCCAGCAGGGCATTAGGGGGTCGCGAGCAGTACTTC. Encoded protein: CASRALGGREQYF.

In its sample, this clonotype is medium-sized. The chain recombines TRBV30 with TRBJ2-5, with 10 bases lining up with TRBD1. CDR1 and CDR2 from the germline V gene are GTSNPN and SVGIG (reference sequence). V shed 6 bases and J 5 bases; nucleotides not matched to a gene: 6. The CDR3 is 13 residues long. The CDR3 nucleotides read TGTGCCTGCCGGGACAGGGGATGGGAGACCCAGTACTTC. This encodes CACRDRGWETQYF.

This clonotype has just a few counts. The gene calls are TRBV6-5 and TRBJ2-5, with D unresolved. CDR1 is MNHEY and CDR2 is SVGAGI in the germline V gene. Trimming left V 6 bases short and J 7 bases short, with 15 bases between. This CDR3 contains 13 residues. CDR3 protein: CASRLDLRGTQYF. CDR3 sequence (DNA): TGTGCCAGCAGGCTAGACCTCCGAGGGACCCAGTACTTC.

The rearrangement joins TRBV27 to TRBJ1-2, with D tentatively TRBD1 (5 bases). The CDR3 has 13 residues. Germline V gene sequence: CDR1 MNHEY, CDR2 SMNVEV (reference sequence). Trimming took 6 bases from V and 8 from J, leaving 16 bases between them. The DNA for the CDR3 is TGTGCCAGCAGACCCGGGACTGGTTACGGCTACACCTTC. It encodes CASRPGTGYGYTF.

This chain connects TRBV27 to TRBJ2-3; D unresolved. Germline CDR1 and CDR2: MNHEY and SMNVEV (reference sequence). V was cut by 2 bases and J by 0 bases, with 9 bases left in between. The CDR3 covers 15 residues. The CDR3 spells CASSLKSPSTDTQYF. CDR3 bases: TGTGCCAGCAGTTTAAAGTCCCCTAGCACAGATACGCAGTATTTT.

CDR3 loop: CASSFVRTGLTGELFF. In nucleotides, the CDR3 is TGCGCCAGCAGCTTTGTCCGGACAGGGTTGACCGGGGAGCTGTTTTTT. The chain joins TRBV5-1 to TRBJ2-2, with 8 bases matching TRBD1. V gave up 2 bases and J gave up 5 bases; unmatched junction bases: 8. The CDR3 extends over 16 amino acids. The germline V gene encodes CDR1 SGHRS and CDR2 YFSETQ.

The CDR3 bases are TGTGCCAGCGAGAAAACCGGGACAGCGAACACTGAAGCTTTCTTT. Protein: CASEKTGTANTEAFF. The V call is TRBV6-1, the J call TRBJ1-1, with 7 bases that match TRBD1. With V trimmed by 8 bases and J by 1 base, 10 bases remained unmatched. Germline values: CDR1 MNHNS, CDR2 SASEGT. The CDR3 covers 15 residues.

This clonotype was seen more than once but under ten times. The rearrangement joins TRBV7-6 to TRBJ2-6; TRBD1 matches at 12 bases. In germline, CDR1 is SGHVS, CDR2 FNYEAQ. V dropped 5 bases and J dropped 2; count of bases not matched to a gene: 4. The CDR3 has 17 residues. The CDR3 loop is CASSGGTGGAGANVLTF. CDR3 nucleotides: TGTGCCAGCAGCGGTGGGACAGGGGGCGCTGGGGCCAACGTCCTGACTTTC.

V usage is TRBV10-3 and J usage is TRBJ2-1, with 11 bases aligning to TRBD2. Losses at the gene ends were 4 bases for V and 7 bases for J; bases not matched to a gene: 6. Germline V gives CDR1 ENHRY, CDR2 SYGVKD. The CDR3 covers 15 residues. The CDR3 coding sequence is TGTGCCATCAGTGCAATAGCGGGGGGGGGGAATGAGCAGTTCTTC. This sequence encodes CAISAIAGGGNEQFF.

This clonotype was counted a few times. This chain links TRBV5-6 with TRBJ1-4; 7 bases are a match to TRBD1. The trim removed 5 bases at V and 6 bases at J, leaving 16 bases unmatched. Looked up from germline, CDR1 is SGHDT and CDR2 is YYEEEE. The CDR3 is 17 amino acids. For the CDR3, the DNA is TGTGCCAGCAGTTCCGACAGGGAGGACTTCGGATATGAAAAACTGTTTTTT. Residues: CASSSDREDFGYEKLFF. The complete variable domain, with remaining parts taken from reference TRBV5-6 and TRBJ1-4, reads DAGVTQSPTHLIKTRGQQVTLRCSPKSGHDTVSWYQQALGQGPQFIFQYYEEEERQRGNFPDRFSGHQFPNYSSELNVNALLLGDSALYLCASSSDREDFGYEKLFFGSGTQLSVL.

The chain links TRBV29-1 to TRBJ1-6; a possible D gene is TRBD1 (5 bases). The CDR3 is made up of 13 amino acids. V was clipped by 4 bases and J by 8 bases, with 12 bases between them. Germline V gene data show CDR1 as SQVTM and CDR2 as ANQGSEA. This CDR3 is CSVVGAADSPLHF. The DNA of the CDR3 is TGCAGCGTTGTCGGGGCGGCCGATTCACCCCTCCACTTT.

V gene TRBV6-5 combines with J gene TRBJ2-1; D not resolved. The CDR3 has 15 amino acids. V lost 0 bases and J 0 bases, leaving 6 bases between the germline ends. CDR1 MNHEY and CDR2 SVGAGI come from the germline V gene. CDR3 in amino acids: CASSYSVSSYNEQFF. DNA for the CDR3: TGTGCCAGCAGTTACTCCGTGAGCTCCTACAATGAGCAGTTCTTC.

The chain recombines TRBV27 with TRBJ1-1; D gene ambiguous. Germline V gene sequence: CDR1 MNHEY, CDR2 SMNVEV (reference sequence). Trimming stripped 4 bases from V and 5 bases from J, with 14 bases between. CDR3 length: 14 amino acids. CDR3 region: CASSYGWSGTEAFF. CDR3 in DNA: TGTGCCAGCAGTTATGGGTGGTCGGGGACTGAAGCTTTCTTT.

This clonotype is categorized as medium-sized. V is TRBV29-1 and J is TRBJ2-1, with 9 nucleotides matching TRBD2. In germline, CDR1 is SQVTM, CDR2 ANQGSEA. Trimming at V came to 4 bases and at J to 7 bases, leaving 11 bases not matched to a gene. The length of the CDR3 is 15 residues. CDR3 amino acids: CSVGRAAGGGNEQFF. CDR3 DNA: TGCAGCGTTGGACGGGCCGCGGGGGGGGGGAATGAGCAGTTCTTC.

This clonotype showed up just a few times. The chain joins TRBV24-1 to TRBJ2-1, with 13 bases aligning to TRBD2. With 4 bases clipped from V and 3 bases from J, the junction kept 5 bases outside the gene matches. Germline CDR1 reads KGHDR; CDR2 reads SFDVKD. The length of the CDR3 is 17 residues. CDR3 sequence reads: CATSDPGLAGDYNEQFF. The CDR3 nucleotides are TGTGCCACCAGTGACCCAGGACTAGCGGGAGACTACAATGAGCAGTTCTTC.

This chain uses TRBV19 with TRBJ2-7, with 13 positions matching TRBD2. Per germline, CDR1 LNHDA and CDR2 SQIVND (reference sequence). J gave up 2 bases and V 5 bases, and 6 bases lay outside the gene matches. The CDR3 runs 16 residues. CDR3 nucleotide sequence: TGTGCCAGTAGTGCACAAGGGACTAGCGGGGCCTACGAGCAGTACTTC. Translation gives CASSAQGTSGAYEQYF.

This clonotype has more than one count but fewer than ten. The J gene is TRBJ1-5, the V gene TRBV27; D possibly corresponds to TRBD1 (6 bases). Trimming shortened V by 5 bases and J by 3 bases, and 11 bases separated the two germline ends. This CDR3 comprises 14 residues. Germline V gives CDR1 MNHEY, CDR2 SMNVEV (reference sequence). CDR3 region: CASSTRQDNQPQHF. The CDR3 DNA sequence: TGTGCCAGCAGTACCCGACAGGACAATCAGCCCCAGCATTTT.

The V call is TRBV27, the J call TRBJ2-3; the D is unclear. Germline values: CDR1 MNHEY, CDR2 SMNVEV (reference sequence). CDR3 length: 11 amino acids. Trimming cost V 2 bases and J 6 bases, with 3 bases left between them. CDR3 in amino acids: CASSLGDTQYF. The CDR3 DNA sequence: TGTGCCAGCAGTTTAGGGGATACGCAGTATTTT.

This clonotype has more than one count but fewer than ten. The chain carries TRBV30 and TRBJ1-1, with D maybe TRBD1 (6 bases). CDR1 and CDR2 from the germline V gene are GTSNPN and SVGIG (reference sequence). V dropped 2 bases and J dropped 5 bases, with 9 bases sitting between them. The CDR3 is 12 amino acids. This CDR3 is CAWSHRVTEAFF. The DNA of the CDR3 is TGTGCCTGGAGTCACAGGGTAACTGAAGCTTTCTTT.

The chain has TRBV12-5 and TRBJ1-5, with D perhaps TRBD1 (6 bases). V gave up 7 bases and J gave up 4 bases, with 14 bases separating them. From germline, CDR1 is LGHNT and CDR2 FRNRAP. This CDR3 spans 14 amino acids. The CDR3 protein is CASAAGQGNQPQHF. CDR3 sequence (DNA): TGTGCTAGTGCCGCGGGGCAGGGGAATCAGCCCCAGCATTTT.

The rearrangement links TRBV30 to TRBJ1-5, with D uncertain. The CDR3 has 13 residues. Trimming cost V 1 base and J 0 bases, with 4 bases left between them. Per the germline V gene, CDR1 is GTSNPN and CDR2 is SVGIG (reference sequence). Here the CDR3 DNA reads TGTGCCTGGAGTGCGGATAGCAATCAGCCCCAGCATTTT. Translated: CAWSADSNQPQHF.

This clonotype was detected only a few times. CDR3 protein: CASSDSTDSTDTQYF. The CDR3 DNA sequence: TGTGCCAGCAGTGACTCGACGGACAGCACAGATACGCAGTATTTT. J is TRBJ2-3 and V is TRBV6-4; D call uncertain. Germline CDR1 and CDR2: MRHNA and SNTAGT. The V gene lost 0 bases and the J gene lost 0 bases, with 7 bases spanning the gap. This CDR3 contains 15 residues.

The chain couples TRBV10-3 to TRBJ1-2; TRBD1 agrees at 9 bases. Germline-derived CDR1 and CDR2 are ENHRY and SYGVKD. The trim removed 6 bases at V and 7 bases at J, leaving 18 bases unmatched. The CDR3 loop spans 17 amino acids. CDR3 sequence reads: CAISLRQGEQLSGGYTF. CDR3 nucleotides: TGTGCCATCAGCCTAAGACAGGGGGAACAACTATCGGGTGGCTACACCTTC.

The gene calls are TRBV5-1 and TRBJ2-5; weak D call: TRBD1 (5 bases). CDR1 and CDR2 from the germline V gene are SGHRS and YFSETQ. This CDR3 region has 16 residues. With 0 bases removed from V and 5 bases from J, the gap between germline ends came to 17 bases. CDR3: CASSLGVGAPGETQYF. In DNA form, the CDR3 reads TGCGCCAGCAGCTTGGGGGTAGGGGCGCCTGGGGAGACCCAGTACTTC.

This clonotype was picked up a small number of times. The V and J genes are TRBV19 and TRBJ1-3; D is ambiguous. CDR3 size: 14 residues. Per the germline V gene, CDR1 is LNHDA and CDR2 is SQIVND (reference sequence). Trimming stripped 8 bases from V and 0 bases from J, with 11 bases between. The chain's CDR3 is CASSGIYSGNTIYF. The CDR3 bases are TGTGCCAGTTCCGGGATCTACTCTGGAAACACCATATATTTT.

The chain couples TRBV7-2 to TRBJ2-7, with a tentative D call TRBD1 (5 bases). The CDR3 covers 13 residues. V was trimmed by 2 bases and J by 3 bases, leaving 8 bases between them. Germline V gene sequence: CDR1 SGHTA, CDR2 FQGNSA. This chain's CDR3 is CASSLTGNYEQYF. In nucleotides, the CDR3 is TGTGCCAGCAGCTTAACAGGCAACTACGAGCAGTACTTC.